This TCR beta chain stems from a study of blood T cell repertoires in COVID-19. Background on the study: The United States, Italy and Spain supplied acute and convalescent COVID-19 samples.

There are 13 residues in the CDR3. V lost 3 bases to trimming and J lost 8 bases; unmatched junction nucleotides: 3. Germline V gene data show CDR1 as MDHEN and CDR2 as SYDVKM. Measured with immunoSEQ multiplex PCR; TCRdb has only the in-frame clones, and not every one. Of about 280,000 clones in the sample, about 85% were seen once. The sequence was collected from a woman aged 50 to 60 who had recovered from COVID-19. The sequenced sample was PBMCs or T cells enriched from blood (not recorded which). The genes are TRBV28 and TRBJ1-5; 8 bases map to TRBD1. The CDR3 here is CASSLDRVKPQHF. The CDR3 DNA sequence: TGTGCCAGCAGTTTGGACAGGGTAAAGCCCCAGCATTTT.